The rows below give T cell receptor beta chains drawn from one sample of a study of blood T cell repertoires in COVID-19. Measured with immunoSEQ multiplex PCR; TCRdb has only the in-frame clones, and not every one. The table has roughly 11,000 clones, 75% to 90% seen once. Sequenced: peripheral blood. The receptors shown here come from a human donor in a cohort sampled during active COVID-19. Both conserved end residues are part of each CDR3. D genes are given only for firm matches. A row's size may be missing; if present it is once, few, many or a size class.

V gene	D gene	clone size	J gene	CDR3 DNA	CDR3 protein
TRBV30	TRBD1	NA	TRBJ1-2	TGTGCCTGGAGTCGGGACAGGCCCTATGGCTACACCTTC	CAWSRDRPYGYTF
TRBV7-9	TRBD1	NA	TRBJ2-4	TGTGCCAGCAGCTTAAAGACAGGGGTTATGAACATTCAGTACTTC	CASSLKTGVMNIQYF
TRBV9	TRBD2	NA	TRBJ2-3	TGTGCCAGCAGCGCCACCGGACTAGTTGTCGATACGCAGTATTTT	CASSATGLVVDTQYF
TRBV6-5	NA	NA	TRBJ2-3	TGTGCCAGCACTCTTGGCCCGACAGGCACAGATACGCAGTATTTT	CASTLGPTGTDTQYF
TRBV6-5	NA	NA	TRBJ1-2	TGTGCCAGCAGCCCAAGACAGAATAACTATGGCTACACCTTC	CASSPRQNNYGYTF
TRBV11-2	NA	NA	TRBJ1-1	TGTGCCAGCAGCTTATGGAGGCAGGAGGAAGCTTTCTTT	CASSLWRQEEAFF
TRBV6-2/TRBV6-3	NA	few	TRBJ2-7	TGTGCCAGCAGTTACTCCTCTAGCTTCTACGAGCAGTACTTC	CASSYSSSFYEQYF
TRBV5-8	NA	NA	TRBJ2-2	TGTGCCAGCAGCGTCAGGGGTTCTATGAACACCGGGGAGCTGTTTTTT	CASSVRGSMNTGELFF
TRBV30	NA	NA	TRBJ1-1	TGTGCCTGGATCCGGGTCACTGAAGCTTTCTTT	CAWIRVTEAFF
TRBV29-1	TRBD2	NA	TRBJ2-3	TGCAGCGTTGAAGGGCGGGGGGGGACAGATACGCAGTATTTT	CSVEGRGGTDTQYF
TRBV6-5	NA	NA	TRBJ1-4	TGTGCCAGCAGTCGGGGGGTTGGGGAAAAACTGTTTTTT	CASSRGVGEKLFF